Following are 11 T cell receptor beta chains from one sample sequenced in a study of T cell repertoires in ileal Crohn's disease. Measured with immunoSEQ multiplex PCR; TCRdb has only the in-frame clones, and not every one. The data contain around 15,000 clones, about 92% of them singletons. The time point denotes: inflamed ileum from the surgical specimen. Sequencing was performed on ileal tissue. These TCRs come from an adult with Crohn's disease.

This rearrangement joins TRBV7-8 to TRBJ1-3; no reliable D call. Germline lookup yields CDR1 SGHVS and CDR2 FQNEAQ. Trimming pared 3 bases from V and 4 bases from J, leaving 10 bases between. This CDR3 has 14 residues. Here the CDR3 reads CASSLDGVGNTIYF. Here the CDR3 DNA reads TGTGCCAGCAGCTTGGATGGGGTGGGAAACACCATATATTTT.

The V and J genes are TRBV5-1 and TRBJ2-7; 8 nucleotides agree with TRBD1. Germline assignment: CDR1 SGHRS and CDR2 YFSETQ. The CDR3 contains 15 residues. The trim removed 0 bases at V and 6 bases at J, leaving 8 bases unmatched. This chain's CDR3 is CASSLEGQGFSEQYF. In nucleotides, the CDR3 is TGCGCCAGCAGCTTGGAAGGACAGGGTTTCTCCGAGCAGTACTTC.

The chain combines TRBV4-2 with TRBJ2-7; D gene uncertain. Germline-derived CDR1 and CDR2 are LGHNA and YNFKEQ. V was clipped by 0 bases and J by 2 bases, with 11 bases between them. The CDR3 sequence is 15 residues long. This CDR3 reads CASSQDSADAYEQYF. For the CDR3, the DNA is TGTGCCAGCAGCCAAGATAGTGCCGATGCCTACGAGCAGTACTTC.

The V gene is TRBV11-2, the J gene TRBJ1-1; D is uncertain. CDR3 length equals 12 residues. V dropped 0 bases and J dropped 8 bases, with 7 bases sitting between them. Germline V gene lookup returns CDR1 SGHAT and CDR2 FQNNGV. The CDR3 reads CASSLEWGEAFF. The CDR3 region has the DNA TGTGCCAGCAGCTTAGAATGGGGAGAAGCTTTCTTT.

The chain uses TRBV9 and TRBJ2-3; TRBD2 matches at 10 bases. V gave up 3 bases and J gave up 1 base; unmatched junction bases: 2. The CDR3 covers 15 residues. The germline CDR1 and CDR2 sequences are SGDLS and YYNGEE. CDR3 in amino acids: CASSGGLAGTDTQYF. The CDR3 nucleotides read TGTGCCAGCAGCGGCGGACTAGCGGGCACAGATACGCAGTATTTT.

The chain couples TRBV6-5 to TRBJ1-2; D might be TRBD1 (5 bases). CDR1 and CDR2 from the germline V gene are MNHEY and SVGAGI. V lost 7 bases and J 2 bases, leaving 14 bases between the germline ends. The length of the CDR3 is 14 residues. CDR3 in amino acids: CASTYGGGNYGYTF. The CDR3 DNA is TGTGCCAGCACCTACGGGGGAGGAAACTATGGCTACACCTTC.

The J gene is TRBJ2-2, the V gene TRBV7-6; a possible D gene is TRBD1 (6 bases). Per germline, CDR1 SGHVS and CDR2 FNYEAQ. The CDR3 runs to 15 residues. Trimming took 5 bases from V and 1 from J, leaving 11 bases between them. This CDR3 reads CASSASGENTGELFF. The CDR3 nucleotides read TGTGCCAGCAGCGCATCAGGGGAGAACACCGGGGAGCTGTTTTTT.

In this sample, this clone turned up a few times. This sequence joins TRBV11-1 and TRBJ1-2, with D uncertain. The CDR3 length is 13 residues. Trimming left V 5 bases short and J 7 bases short, with 14 bases between. Germline lookup yields CDR1 SGHAT and CDR2 FQDESV (reference sequence). CDR3: CASSPWTEGGYTF. The DNA for the CDR3 is TGTGCCAGCAGCCCGTGGACCGAGGGTGGCTACACCTTC.

The chain uses TRBV28 and TRBJ1-2; 7 nucleotides match TRBD1. Losses at the gene ends were 5 bases for V and 6 bases for J; bases not matched to a gene: 9. Germline values: CDR1 MDHEN, CDR2 SYDVKM. The CDR3 has 14 residues. The CDR3 coding sequence is TGTGCCAGCAGTACCCCCGGGACAGTAGATGGCTACACCTTC. It codes for CASSTPGTVDGYTF.

This chain's CDR3 is CASSTGQDNSPLHF. The CDR3 region has the DNA TGTGCCAGTAGTACCGGACAGGATAATTCACCCCTCCACTTT. The chain recombines TRBV19 with TRBJ1-6, with 7 bases identical to TRBD1. Germline trimming cut 4 bases from V and 5 bases from J; bases unmatched to any gene: 2. Germline-derived CDR1 and CDR2 are LNHDA and SQIVND (reference sequence). This CDR3 is 14 amino acids long.

The chain is built from TRBV27 and TRBJ2-7; D possibly corresponds to TRBD1 (6 bases). This CDR3 contains 14 residues. The germline gives CDR1 MNHEY, CDR2 SMNVEV (reference sequence). V gave up 3 bases and J gave up 0 bases, with 9 bases separating them. The DNA of the CDR3 is TGTGCCAGCAGTTTCGTGACAGGCTCCTACGAGCAGTACTTC. It yields the protein CASSFVTGSYEQYF.